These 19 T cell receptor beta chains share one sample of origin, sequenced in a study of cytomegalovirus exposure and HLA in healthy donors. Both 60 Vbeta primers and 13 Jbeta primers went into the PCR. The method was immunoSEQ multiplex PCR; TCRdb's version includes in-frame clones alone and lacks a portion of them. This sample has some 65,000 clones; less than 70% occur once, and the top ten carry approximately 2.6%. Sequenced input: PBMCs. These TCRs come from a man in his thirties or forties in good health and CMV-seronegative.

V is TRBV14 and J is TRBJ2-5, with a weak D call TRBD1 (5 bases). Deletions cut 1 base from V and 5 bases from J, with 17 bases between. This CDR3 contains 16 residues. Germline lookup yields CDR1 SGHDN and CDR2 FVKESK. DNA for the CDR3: TGTGCCAGCAGCCAAGTCCCCGGACAAGCCGGTGAGACCCAGTACTTC. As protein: CASSQVPGQAGETQYF.

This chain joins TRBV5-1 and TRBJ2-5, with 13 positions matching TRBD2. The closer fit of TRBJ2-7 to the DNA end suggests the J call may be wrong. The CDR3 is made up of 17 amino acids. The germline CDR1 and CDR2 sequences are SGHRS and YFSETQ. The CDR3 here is CASSTGTSGVVTYEQYF. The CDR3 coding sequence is TGCGCCAGCAGCACCGGGACTAGCGGGGTTGTAACCTACGAGCAGTACTTC.

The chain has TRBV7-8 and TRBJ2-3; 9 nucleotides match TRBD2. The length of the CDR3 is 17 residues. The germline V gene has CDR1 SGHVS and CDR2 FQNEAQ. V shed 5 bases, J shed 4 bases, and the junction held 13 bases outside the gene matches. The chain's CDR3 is CASSPLLPSGVPDTQYF. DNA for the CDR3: TGTGCCAGCAGCCCCCTGCTTCCTAGCGGGGTCCCAGATACGCAGTATTTT.

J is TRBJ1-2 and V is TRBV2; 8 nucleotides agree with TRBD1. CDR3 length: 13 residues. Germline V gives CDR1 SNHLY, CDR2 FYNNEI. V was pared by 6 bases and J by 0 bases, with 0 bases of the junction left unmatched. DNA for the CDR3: TGTGCCAGCAGGGACAGGGCTAACTATGGCTACACCTTC. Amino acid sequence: CASRDRANYGYTF.

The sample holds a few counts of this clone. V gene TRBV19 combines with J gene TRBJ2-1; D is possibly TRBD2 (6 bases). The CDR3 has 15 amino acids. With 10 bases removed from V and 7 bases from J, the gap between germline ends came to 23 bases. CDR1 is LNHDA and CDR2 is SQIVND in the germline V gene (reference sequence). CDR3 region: CATTRTGDGGNEQFF. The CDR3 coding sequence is TGTGCCACTACCCGAACGGGGGATGGGGGGAATGAGCAGTTCTTC.

CDR3 region: CASSFGSGGTDTQYF. The CDR3 DNA reads TGTGCCAGCAGCTTCGGTAGCGGGGGCACAGATACGCAGTATTTT. This sequence joins TRBV7-3 and TRBJ2-3; TRBD2 agrees at 8 bases. Germline V lookup: CDR1 SGHTA, CDR2 FQGTGA. The ends lost 3 bases at V and 1 base at J; junction bases unmatched: 3. This CDR3 is built from 15 residues.

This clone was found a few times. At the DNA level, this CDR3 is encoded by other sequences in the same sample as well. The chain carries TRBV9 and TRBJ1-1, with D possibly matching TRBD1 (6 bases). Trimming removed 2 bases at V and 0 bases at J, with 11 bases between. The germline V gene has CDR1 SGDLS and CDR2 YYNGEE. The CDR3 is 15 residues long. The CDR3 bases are TGTGCCAGCAGCGTCGGTGGGGGCATGAACACTGAAGCTTTCTTT. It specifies CASSVGGGMNTEAFF. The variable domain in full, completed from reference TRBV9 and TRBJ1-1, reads DSGVTQTPKHLITATGQRVTLRCSPRSGDLSVYWYQQSLDQGLQFLIQYYNGEERAKGNILERFSAQQFPDLHSELNLSSLELGDSALYFCASSVGGGMNTEAFFGQGTRLTVV.

The CDR3 loop is CASSLQGANVLTF. The CDR3 DNA reads TGTGCCAGCAGCCTACAGGGGGCCAACGTCCTGACTTTC. The chain employs TRBV7-2 and TRBJ2-6; D not resolved. This CDR3 comprises 13 residues. CDR1 is SGHTA and CDR2 is FQGNSA in the germline V gene. Trimming cost V 5 bases and J 4 bases, with 6 bases left between them.

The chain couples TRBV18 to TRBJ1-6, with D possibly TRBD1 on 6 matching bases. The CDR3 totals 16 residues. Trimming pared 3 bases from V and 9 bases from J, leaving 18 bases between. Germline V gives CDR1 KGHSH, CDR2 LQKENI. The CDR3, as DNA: TGTGCCAGCTCACCGCGGACAGAGGGATATGGTTCACCCCTCCACTTT. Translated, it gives CASSPRTEGYGSPLHF. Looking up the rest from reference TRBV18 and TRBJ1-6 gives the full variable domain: NAGVMQNPRHLVRRRGQEARLRCSPMKGHSHVYWYRQLPEEGLKFMVYLQKENIIDESGMPKERFSAEFPKEGPSILRIQQVVRGDSAAYFCASSPRTEGYGSPLHFGNGTRLTVT.

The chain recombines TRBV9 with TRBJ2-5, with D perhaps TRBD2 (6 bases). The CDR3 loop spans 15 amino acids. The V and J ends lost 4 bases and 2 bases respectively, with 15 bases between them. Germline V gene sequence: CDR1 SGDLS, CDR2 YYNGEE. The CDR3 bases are TGTGCCAGCAGCACCCCCCGGGGGTCTCAAGAGACCCAGTACTTC. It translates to CASSTPRGSQETQYF.

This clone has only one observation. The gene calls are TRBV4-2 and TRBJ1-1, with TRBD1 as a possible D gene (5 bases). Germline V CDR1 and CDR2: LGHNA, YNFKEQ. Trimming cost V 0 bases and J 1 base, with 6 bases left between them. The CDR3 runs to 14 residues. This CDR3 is CASSQDGQNTEAFF. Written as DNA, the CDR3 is TGTGCCAGCAGCCAAGACGGACAGAACACTGAAGCTTTCTTT.

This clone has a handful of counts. The chain's CDR3 is CASSWTGTVNEKLFF. CDR3 in DNA: TGCGCCAGCAGCTGGACCGGGACAGTCAATGAAAAACTGTTTTTT. The V gene is TRBV5-1, the J gene TRBJ1-4; the match to TRBD1 covers 7 bases. CDR1 is SGHRS, CDR2 YFSETQ, per germline. This CDR3 region has 15 residues. With V trimmed by 3 bases and J by 5 bases, 7 bases remained unmatched.

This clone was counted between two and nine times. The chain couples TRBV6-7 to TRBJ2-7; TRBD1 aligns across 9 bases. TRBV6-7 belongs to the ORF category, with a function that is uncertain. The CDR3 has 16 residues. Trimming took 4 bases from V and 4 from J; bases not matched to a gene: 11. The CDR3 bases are TGTGCCAGCAGTTTACGAGACAGGGGGAATAGGTACGAGCAGTACTTC. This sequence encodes CASSLRDRGNRYEQYF.

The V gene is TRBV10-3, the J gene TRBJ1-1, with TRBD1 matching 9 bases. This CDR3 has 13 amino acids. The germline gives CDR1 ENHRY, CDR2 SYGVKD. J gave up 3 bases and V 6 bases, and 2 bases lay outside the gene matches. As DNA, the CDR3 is TGTGCCATCAGACGGACAGGGGACACTGAAGCTTTCTTT. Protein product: CAIRRTGDTEAFF.

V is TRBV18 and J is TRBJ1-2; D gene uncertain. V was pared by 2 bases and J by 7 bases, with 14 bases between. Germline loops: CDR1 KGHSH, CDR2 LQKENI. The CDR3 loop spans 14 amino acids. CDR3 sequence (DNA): TGTGCCAGCTCACCAGACGGCGGCGGGAGTGGCTACACCTTC. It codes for CASSPDGGGSGYTF. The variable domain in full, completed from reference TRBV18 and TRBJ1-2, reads NAGVMQNPRHLVRRRGQEARLRCSPMKGHSHVYWYRQLPEEGLKFMVYLQKENIIDESGMPKERFSAEFPKEGPSILRIQQVVRGDSAAYFCASSPDGGGSGYTFGSGTRLTVV.

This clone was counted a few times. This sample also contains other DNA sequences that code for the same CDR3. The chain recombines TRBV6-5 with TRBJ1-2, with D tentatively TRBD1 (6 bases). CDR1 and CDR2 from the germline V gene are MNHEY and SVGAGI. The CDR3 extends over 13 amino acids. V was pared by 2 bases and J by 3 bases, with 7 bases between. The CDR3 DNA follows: TGTGCCAGCAGTTACGGGGGCGACTATGGCTACACCTTC. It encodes CASSYGGDYGYTF.

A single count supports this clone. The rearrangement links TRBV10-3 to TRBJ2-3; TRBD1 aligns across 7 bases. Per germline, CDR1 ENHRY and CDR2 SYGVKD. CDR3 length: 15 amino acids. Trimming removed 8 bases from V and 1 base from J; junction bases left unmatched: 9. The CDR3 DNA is TGTGCCATCCAGGACAGGCCCTTGGGCACAGATACGCAGTATTTT. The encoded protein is CAIQDRPLGTDTQYF.

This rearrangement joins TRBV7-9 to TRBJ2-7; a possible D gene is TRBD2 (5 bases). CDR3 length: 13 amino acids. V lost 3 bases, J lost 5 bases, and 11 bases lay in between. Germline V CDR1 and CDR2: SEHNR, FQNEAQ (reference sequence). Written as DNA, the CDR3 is TGTGCCAGCAGCTTGGACTCATGGGACGAGCAGTACTTC. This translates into CASSLDSWDEQYF.

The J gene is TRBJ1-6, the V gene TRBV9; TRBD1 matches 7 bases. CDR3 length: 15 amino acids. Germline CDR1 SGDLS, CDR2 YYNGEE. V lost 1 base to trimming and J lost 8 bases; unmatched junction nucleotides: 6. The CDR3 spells CASSVTGTADSPLHF. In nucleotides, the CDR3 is TGTGCCAGCAGCGTAACCGGGACAGCGGATTCACCCCTCCACTTT.